These 18 T cell receptor beta chains share one sample of origin, sequenced in a study of low-dose radiotherapy and immunotherapy resistance in tumors (dated by TCRdb to the early 2020s). To make first-strand cDNA, Superscript III was used along with a set of TRAV- and TRBV-specific primers so that both the TCRalpha and TCRbeta chains were covered. TCRs were amplified with Phusion for 15 to 20 PCR cycles using a constant-region primer together with the adapter attached to the V primers. The public reads were quality trimmed at Q25 with fastp and then assembled into clones with MiXCR by TCRdb, keeping productive beta chains. Entries are consolidated by CDR3 protein sequence, retaining the most common genes and DNA. The sample profile shows about 9,800 distinct CDR3 sequences; around 72% of them were found once. The ten largest clonotypes hold roughly 1.4% of the sample. These receptor sequences come from a human donor with advanced metastatic prostate, ovarian, gallbladder or colorectal cancer (not recorded which). This table probably holds off-target reads from a library built for another chain.

The rearrangement joins TRBV28 to TRBJ2-3; tentative D call: TRBD1 (6 bases). The V and J ends lost 6 bases and 2 bases respectively, with 9 bases between them. Germline V gene data show CDR1 as MDHEN and CDR2 as SYDVKM. The CDR3 length is 13 residues. The CDR3 region has the DNA TGTGCCAGCAGGACAGGACACACAGATACGCAGTATTTT. Protein sequence: CASRTGHTDTQYF. Full variable domain (rest looked up from reference TRBV28 and TRBJ2-3): DVKVTQSSRYLVKRTGEKVFLECVQDMDHENMFWYRQDPGLGLRLIYFSYDVKMKEKGDIPEGYSVSREKKERFSLILESASTNQTSMYLCASRTGHTDTQYFGPGTRLTVL.

DNA for the CDR3: TGTGCCAGCAGCTCATGGAGCTCTGGGGCCAACGTCCTGACTTTC. This codes for CASSSWSSGANVLTF. The chain joins TRBV28 to TRBJ2-6; the D is unclear. Per germline, CDR1 MDHEN and CDR2 SYDVKM. The V and J ends lost 6 bases and 0 bases respectively, with 9 bases between them. CDR3 length equals 15 residues.

This clonotype was detected once. The chain uses TRBV7-2 and TRBJ1-5; D gene uncertain. Trimming took off 1 base at V and 1 base at J, with 8 bases between the two ends. Looked up from germline, CDR1 is SGHTA and CDR2 is FQGNSA. This CDR3 comprises 15 residues. This CDR3 reads CASSLVARSNQPQHF. The CDR3 coding sequence is TGTGCCAGCAGCTTAGTCGCACGGAGCAATCAGCCCCAGCATTTT.

The CDR3 bases are TGTGCCAGCAGCTTAGCCGGCCACCGGGACACCTACGAGCAGTACTTC. Its translation: CASSLAGHRDTYEQYF. The chain carries TRBV7-9 and TRBJ2-7; the D gene is possibly TRBD1 (6 bases). The germline V gene encodes CDR1 SEHNR and CDR2 FQNEAQ (reference sequence). V gave up 0 bases and J gave up 2 bases, with 14 bases separating them. The CDR3 extends over 16 amino acids.

The chain links TRBV19 to TRBJ1-2; TRBD1 agrees at 7 bases. This CDR3 spans 14 amino acids. Germline loops: CDR1 LNHDA, CDR2 SQIVND (reference sequence). Trimming removed 4 bases from V and 8 bases from J; junction bases left unmatched: 10. The CDR3: CASSTPGTDRGYTF. In DNA, the CDR3 is TGTGCCAGTAGTACCCCCGGGACAGATCGGGGCTACACCTTC.

The chain carries TRBV2 and TRBJ2-5, with 9 nucleotides matching TRBD1. The CDR3 spans 14 residues. CDR1 and CDR2 from the germline V gene are SNHLY and FYNNEI. Unmatched junction bases numbered 4, after V lost 5 bases and J lost 3 bases. The CDR3 DNA reads as TGTGCCAGCAGTCGGGACAGGGCGGAAGAGACCCAGTACTTC. Amino acids: CASSRDRAEETQYF.

This clonotype has just a few counts. The CDR3 protein is CASSQAARSSYEQYF. The CDR3 DNA reads as TGTGCCAGCAGCCAAGCGGCGAGAAGCTCCTACGAGCAGTACTTC. V is TRBV14 and J is TRBJ2-7; no clear D. CDR3 length: 15 residues. V shed 1 base and J shed 0 bases, with 10 bases lying between them. Germline V lookup: CDR1 SGHDN, CDR2 FVKESK.

In its sample, this clonotype was seen once. CDR3 in DNA: TGCGCCAGCAGCCAAGTCCTGCCAGCTAATGAGCAGTTCTTC. This codes for CASSQVLPANEQFF. This chain connects TRBV4-1 to TRBJ2-1; no clear D gene. The CDR3 is 14 residues long. V lost 1 base and J 7 bases, leaving 11 bases between the germline ends. Germline V gives CDR1 MGHRA, CDR2 YSYEKL.

The V and J genes are TRBV5-5 and TRBJ1-3; 9 bases match TRBD1. With V trimmed by 0 bases and J by 0 bases, 4 bases remained unmatched. This CDR3 has 17 amino acids. CDR1 is SGHKS and CDR2 is YYEKEE in the germline V gene (reference sequence). CDR3 residues: CASSLGTGASSGNTIYF. The CDR3 region has the DNA TGTGCCAGCAGCTTGGGGACAGGGGCCAGCTCTGGAAACACCATATATTTT.

The chain couples TRBV5-1 to TRBJ2-1, with 10 bases aligning to TRBD2. The CDR3 runs to 15 residues. With V trimmed by 2 bases and J by 3 bases, 2 bases remained unmatched. Germline CDR1 and CDR2: SGHRS and YFSETQ. The CDR3 DNA sequence: TGCGCCAGCAGCTTACTAGCGGGAAGCTACAATGAGCAGTTCTTC. Protein sequence: CASSLLAGSYNEQFF.

The chain combines TRBV28 with TRBJ1-4, with D uncertain. Trimming stripped 3 bases from V and 7 bases from J, with 12 bases between. The CDR3 runs to 14 residues. In germline, CDR1 is MDHEN, CDR2 SYDVKM. The CDR3 DNA reads as TGTGCCAGCAGTTTTCGGCCCGGAGGTGAAAAACTGTTTTTT. Protein sequence: CASSFRPGGEKLFF.

The chain carries TRBV12-3 or TRBV12-4 and TRBJ2-1; 8 bases map to TRBD1. The ends lost 5 bases at V and 6 bases at J; junction bases unmatched: 9. The CDR3 is 15 amino acids. The CDR3 is CASSGVGQASNEQFF. CDR3 bases: TGTGCCAGCAGTGGCGTGGGACAGGCATCCAATGAGCAGTTCTTC.

This clonotype was seen a handful of times. The chain employs TRBV10-2 and TRBJ1-1; D is possibly TRBD1 (5 bases). Germline lookup yields CDR1 WSHSY and CDR2 SAAADI. The CDR3 contains 15 residues. Trimming left V 3 bases short and J 5 bases short, with 16 bases between. The CDR3 sequence is CASSESGTAATEAFF. CDR3 bases: TGCGCCAGCAGTGAAAGTGGGACCGCGGCTACTGAAGCTTTCTTT.

This clonotype was observed a few times. This chain connects TRBV19 to TRBJ2-4; possible D gene TRBD2, 6 bases. Germline CDR1 and CDR2: LNHDA and SQIVND (reference sequence). Trimming cost V 4 bases and J 0 bases, with 16 bases left between them. The length of the CDR3 is 17 residues. CDR3 region: CASSTPQVGLAKNIQYF. In DNA form, the CDR3 reads TGTGCCAGTAGTACCCCCCAAGTGGGACTAGCCAAAAACATTCAGTACTTC.

This clonotype was counted a few times. CDR3 sequence reads: CASSRGLAGYEQYF. The CDR3 region has the DNA TGTGCCAGCAGCCGGGGACTAGCGGGCTACGAGCAGTACTTC. The chain combines TRBV28 with TRBJ2-7; 12 bases are shared with TRBD2. V was pared by 6 bases and J by 3 bases, with 3 bases of the junction left unmatched. CDR3 length: 14 amino acids. Germline loops: CDR1 MDHEN, CDR2 SYDVKM.

The chain carries TRBV5-1 and TRBJ2-1, with 7 nucleotides matching TRBD2. CDR1 and CDR2 (germline): SGHRS, YFSETQ. This CDR3 is 16 amino acids long. The trim removed 0 bases at V and 8 bases at J, leaving 11 bases unmatched. In DNA form, the CDR3 reads TGCGCCAGCAGCTTGGCAGCGGGACGTATAGACGATGAGCAGTTCTTC. The encoded protein is CASSLAAGRIDDEQFF.

The sample holds one count of this clonotype. This rearrangement joins TRBV7-8 to TRBJ2-7, with 13 bases aligning to TRBD2. The CDR3 runs 16 residues. V gave up 5 bases and J gave up 8 bases; unmatched junction bases: 12. CDR1 is SGHVS, CDR2 FQNEAQ, per germline. The CDR3 DNA is TGTGCCAGCAGCGGGGTAGGAGGGACTAGCGGGATGAAGCAGTACTTC. Translation: CASSGVGGTSGMKQYF.

The V and J genes are TRBV7-8 and TRBJ2-7; a possible D gene is TRBD1 (5 bases). The CDR3 loop spans 14 amino acids. Germline V gene lookup returns CDR1 SGHVS and CDR2 FQNEAQ. V was cut by 3 bases and J by 0 bases, with 9 bases left in between. For the CDR3, the DNA is TGTGCCAGCAGCTTTGACAGCGCCTCCTACGAGCAGTACTTC. Protein: CASSFDSASYEQYF.